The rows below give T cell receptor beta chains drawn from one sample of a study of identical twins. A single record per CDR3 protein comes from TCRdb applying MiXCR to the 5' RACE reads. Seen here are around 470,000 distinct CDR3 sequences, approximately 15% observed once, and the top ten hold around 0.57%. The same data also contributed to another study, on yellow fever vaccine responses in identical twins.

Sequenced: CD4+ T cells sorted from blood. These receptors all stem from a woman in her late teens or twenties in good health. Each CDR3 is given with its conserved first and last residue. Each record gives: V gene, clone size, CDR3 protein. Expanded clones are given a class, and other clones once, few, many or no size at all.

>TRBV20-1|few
CSARDLDEQYF
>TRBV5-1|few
CASSLNSGSYEQYF
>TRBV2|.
CASSGRGGDSSPLHF
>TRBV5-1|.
CASSLALAGVRGANVLTF
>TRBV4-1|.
CASSQDHGHPSTDTQYF
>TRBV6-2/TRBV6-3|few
CASSYHRRSYNSPLHF
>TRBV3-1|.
CASSIFGGGSSYNEQFF
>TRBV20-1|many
CSARETNEKLFF
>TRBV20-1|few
CSARDYRRVNEQFF
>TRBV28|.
CASSLQRVLSNQPQHF
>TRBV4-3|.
CASSQETSSYEQYF